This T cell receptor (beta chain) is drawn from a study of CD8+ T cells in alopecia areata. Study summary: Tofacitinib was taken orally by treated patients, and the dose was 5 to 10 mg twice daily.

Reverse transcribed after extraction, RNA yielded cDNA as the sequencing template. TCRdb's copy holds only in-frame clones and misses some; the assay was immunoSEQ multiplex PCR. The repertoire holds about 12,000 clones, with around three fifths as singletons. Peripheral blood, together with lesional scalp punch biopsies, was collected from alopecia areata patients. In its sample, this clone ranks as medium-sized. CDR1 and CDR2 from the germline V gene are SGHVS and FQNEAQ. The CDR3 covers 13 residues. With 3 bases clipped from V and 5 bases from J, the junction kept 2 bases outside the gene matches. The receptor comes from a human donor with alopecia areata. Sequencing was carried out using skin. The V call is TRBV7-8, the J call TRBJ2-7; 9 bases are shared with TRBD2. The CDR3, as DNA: TGTGCCAGCAGCTTTTCTAGCGGGAACGAGCAGTACTTC. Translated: CASSFSSGNEQYF.